A selection of T cell receptor beta chains follows, all from one sample in a study of cytomegalovirus exposure and HLA in healthy donors. The repertoire was sequenced with immunoSEQ multiplex PCR; TCRdb's copy has only in-frame clones and lacks some. The table lists 100,000 to 130,000 clones, approximately 85% of them singletons, with 3% to 3.5% in the top ten. Material: PBMCs. These receptors came from a woman younger than 30 in good health and CMV-seronegative. The conserved cysteine and the conserved F or W are not part of the CDR3 here.

J gene	V gene	CDR3 protein
TRBJ2-2	TRBV5-6	ASSSQGAQYTGELF
TRBJ2-1	TRBV6-5	ASSFQAGGYNEQF
TRBJ1-4	TRBV30	AWKSGVYGEKLF
TRBJ2-1	TRBV13	ASSPRGGNEQF
TRBJ1-3	TRBV28	ASSFQGTTSSGNTIY
TRBJ1-1	TRBV9	ASSAGNLNTEAF
TRBJ1-5	TRBV6-1	ASSEIGLRDSYQPQH
TRBJ2-4	TRBV10-3	AISVLVWGQPIQY
TRBJ2-7	TRBV6-1	ASSPLRQGAGEQY
TRBJ2-7	TRBV7-8	ASRPRTGDYEQY
TRBJ1-5	TRBV30	AWSPGTGLYQPQH
TRBJ2-7	TRBV6-1	ASSGTSVSSYEQY